What follows describes a single T cell receptor (beta chain). This entry comes from a study of blood T cell repertoires in COVID-19. Measured with immunoSEQ multiplex PCR; TCRdb has only the in-frame clones, and not every one. The sample records 110,000 or so clones, more than 75% being singletons. With 4 bases removed from V and 7 bases from J, the gap between germline ends came to 4 bases. Germline-derived CDR1 and CDR2 are SEHNR and FQNEAQ (reference sequence). This CDR3 is built from 11 residues. This TCR came from a man aged 40-50 years with acute or convalescent COVID-19. Material for sequencing was peripheral blood. The chain joins TRBV7-9 to TRBJ1-4; D unresolved. CDR3 coding DNA: TGTGCCAGCAGCTGGAGTGAAAAACTGTTTTTT. Encoded protein: CASSWSEKLFF.